The 2 T cell receptor beta chains reported below all come from one sample, sequenced in a study of blood T cell repertoires in COVID-19. Using immunoSEQ multiplex PCR, the repertoire was profiled, and TCRdb retains in-frame clones only, with some absent. Of more than 150,000 clones listed, roughly 90% are singletons. Sequencing used peripheral blood. Receptor source: a man between 60 and 75 years old with acute or convalescent COVID-19.

The rearrangement joins TRBV3-1 (or the pseudogene TRBV3-2) to TRBJ2-7; tentatively, D is TRBD1 (5 bases). Germline V gene data show CDR1 as LGHDT and CDR2 as YNNKEL (reference sequence). The CDR3 spans 12 residues. Deletions cut 4 bases from V and 6 bases from J, with 10 bases between. As DNA, the CDR3 is TGTGCCAGCAGCCGCTTAAGGGGCGAGCAGTACTTC. Protein: CASSRLRGEQYF.

The chain is built from TRBV11-2 and TRBJ1-4, with D maybe TRBD1 (5 bases). Trimming pared 3 bases from V and 9 bases from J, leaving 8 bases between. Germline V CDR1 and CDR2: SGHAT, FQNNGV. The CDR3 covers 12 residues. CDR3 protein: CASSFDRQKLFF. CDR3 coding DNA: TGTGCCAGCAGCTTTGACAGACAAAAACTGTTTTTT.